The present T cell receptor (beta chain) was sequenced within a study of early T cells in non-severe SARS-CoV-2 infection. Across the study: Bulk RNA isolated from unsorted whole blood underwent sequencing; chains were not paired. Study results and limitations: Private and CD4 specificities were missed by VDJdb matching, which favored anti-spike CD8 responses.

Per germline, CDR1 DFQATT and CDR2 SNEGSKA (reference sequence). CDR3 length: 12 residues. Losses at the gene ends were 6 bases for V and 5 bases for J; bases not matched to a gene: 5. Turning to this clonotype: Its specificity is not known.

Researchers attached unique molecular identifiers to individual cDNA molecules. TCRdb called the 5' RACE reads again in MiXCR, with one record for every CDR3 protein. The sample has about 66,000 distinct CDR3 sequences; more than 15% are singletons. The sample here was whole blood, taken at baseline. The TCR was taken from an adult who was a healthcare worker with PCR-confirmed SARS-CoV-2 infection or an uninfected control (not recorded which). The V call is TRBV20-1, the J call TRBJ1-1, with TRBD1 matching 8 bases. CDR3 in amino acids: CSASTGETEAFF. CDR3 bases: TGCAGTGCGTCGACAGGGGAGACTGAAGCTTTCTTT.